This record concerns one T cell receptor beta chain sequence. Data came from immunoSEQ multiplex PCR; TCRdb stores just in-frame clones and leaves some out. Of around 1,000,000 clones listed, 70% to 80% are singletons. This sample was included in a study of shared clonotypes between healthy human individuals. There are 11 residues in the CDR3. V lost 3 bases and J 7 bases, leaving 7 bases between the germline ends. Germline CDR1 is DFQATT and CDR2 is SNEGSKA (reference sequence). Sequencing was carried out using memory CD4+ T cells from PBMCs. Indicated subset: CD45RA-negative fraction. The genes are TRBV20-1 and TRBJ1-3; D remains ambiguous. This clonotype originated in a man between 18 and 29 years old in good health. Some clones in this sample may be carry-over from other donors' samples. As DNA, the CDR3 is TGCAGTGCTAGGGAACGGAACACCATATATTTT. This translates into CSARERNTIYF.